The 15 T cell receptor beta chains below all came from one sample that was sequenced in a study of T cell changes during pregnancy in multiple sclerosis (dated by TCRdb to between 2019 and 2020). To prepare the library, the immunoSEQ multiplex PCR assay was applied. TCRdb holds this immuneACCESS table with in-frame rearrangements only. Some clones are missing; in checked studies, unresolved V genes explain under half, and the rest has no known cause. The sample profile shows 50,000 to 70,000 clones; around 93% of them were found once. Under 2% of the sample belongs to the ten largest clones. The starting material was peripheral blood, obtained after pregnancy. The receptor source for this set is a female donor with multiple sclerosis, enrolled in a pregnancy study.

The chain has TRBV7-9 and TRBJ2-7; tentative D call: TRBD1 (6 bases). From germline, CDR1 is SEHNR and CDR2 FQNEAQ (reference sequence). Deletions cut 2 bases from V and 2 bases from J, with 10 bases between. There are 14 residues in the CDR3. CDR3 residues: CASSLNGQTYEQYF. DNA of the CDR3: TGTGCCAGCAGCTTAAATGGACAGACCTACGAGCAGTACTTC.

This clone was seen once. The chain's CDR3 is CASSLSALARNYNEQFF. DNA of the CDR3: TGTGCCAGCAGCTTATCTGCGCTAGCCAGAAACTACAATGAGCAGTTCTTC. V gene TRBV7-2 combines with J gene TRBJ2-1, with D possibly being TRBD2 (5 bases). The CDR3 loop spans 17 amino acids. Germline V gene lookup returns CDR1 SGHTA and CDR2 FQGNSA. Trimming pared 2 bases from V and 3 bases from J, leaving 17 bases between.

The chain recombines TRBV10-2 with TRBJ2-5; 8 positions match TRBD2. The CDR3 totals 13 residues. V shed 8 bases, J shed 7 bases, and the junction held 9 bases outside the gene matches. Germline CDR1 is WSHSY and CDR2 is SAAADI. The CDR3 loop is CASGAGDYGTQYF. DNA of the CDR3: TGCGCCAGCGGAGCGGGAGACTATGGGACCCAGTACTTC.

This clone was detected once. The genes are TRBV11-2 and TRBJ2-3; 9 bases are shared with TRBD2. J gave up 0 bases and V 8 bases, and 3 bases lay outside the gene matches. CDR1 is SGHAT and CDR2 is FQNNGV in the germline V gene. The CDR3 totals 14 residues. The CDR3 DNA reads TGTGCCAGCGCTAGCGGGGCTAGCACAGATACGCAGTATTTT. It encodes CASASGASTDTQYF.

This chain joins TRBV7-9 and TRBJ1-3, with D unclear. This CDR3 spans 14 amino acids. Per germline, CDR1 SEHNR and CDR2 FQNEAQ (reference sequence). The germline V and J ends were trimmed by 2 bases and 4 bases, with 9 bases remaining between them. Written as DNA, the CDR3 is TGTGCCAGCAGCTTACTAGTTTCCGGAAACACCATATATTTT. As protein: CASSLLVSGNTIYF.

The chain is built from TRBV2 and TRBJ2-7; TRBD2 is a possible D gene (6 bases). The V gene lost 6 bases and the J gene lost 5 bases, with 14 bases spanning the gap. Per germline, CDR1 SNHLY and CDR2 FYNNEI. The CDR3 extends over 13 amino acids. Written as DNA, the CDR3 is TGTGCCAGCAGATACGGGGGACCCAACGAGCAGTACTTC. This sequence encodes CASRYGGPNEQYF.

This chain links TRBV27 with TRBJ1-3, with TRBD1 matching 8 bases. CDR1 and CDR2 (germline): MNHEY, SMNVEV (reference sequence). V lost 4 bases, J lost 1 base, and 9 bases stayed unmatched. This CDR3 has 17 residues. CDR3 region: CASSSYGQGRSGNTIYF. DNA of the CDR3: TGTGCCAGCAGTTCATACGGACAGGGAAGGTCTGGAAACACCATATATTTT.

The chain links TRBV6-5 to TRBJ2-1; D gene uncertain. Germline V lookup: CDR1 MNHEY, CDR2 SVGAGI. Trimming took 2 bases from V and 6 from J, leaving 14 bases between them. The CDR3 runs 15 residues. CDR3 sequence reads: CASSYRPLEANEQFF. CDR3 sequence (DNA): TGTGCCAGCAGTTACCGACCCCTAGAGGCCAATGAGCAGTTCTTC.

The V call is TRBV13, the J call TRBJ1-4; D unclear. The CDR3 runs to 16 residues. Germline V gene sequence: CDR1 PRHDT, CDR2 FYEKMQ (reference sequence). V was trimmed by 0 bases and J by 1 base, leaving 9 bases between them. The CDR3 bases are TGTGCCAGCAGCTTAGGACGACGCGGAACTAATGAAAAACTGTTTTTT. It yields the protein CASSLGRRGTNEKLFF.

The chain is built from TRBV13 and TRBJ1-1; TRBD1 agrees at 10 bases. CDR1 is PRHDT, CDR2 FYEKMQ, per germline (reference sequence). CDR3 length equals 12 residues. V lost 4 bases, J lost 11 bases, and 4 bases stayed unmatched. This chain's CDR3 is CASSSGTGAAFF. The CDR3 DNA follows: TGTGCCAGCAGCTCCGGGACAGGGGCTGCTTTCTTT.

This chain uses TRBV15 with TRBJ2-2; D unresolved. Trimming stripped 4 bases from V and 8 bases from J, with 8 bases between. The CDR3 has 12 residues. Germline V gene data show CDR1 as LNHNV and CDR2 as YYDKDF (reference sequence). The CDR3 sequence is CATSTLLGELFF. DNA for the CDR3: TGTGCCACCAGCACCTTACTGGGGGAGCTGTTTTTT.

This chain joins TRBV28 and TRBJ1-2; TRBD1 is a possible D gene (6 bases). Germline loops: CDR1 MDHEN, CDR2 SYDVKM. V was shortened by 7 bases and J by 7 bases, with 28 bases between the two germline ends. The length of the CDR3 is 17 residues. CDR3 DNA: TGTGCCAGCACCTTGACTGTTACAGGGCTTGTGGCCGGTGGCTACACCTTC. Encoded protein: CASTLTVTGLVAGGYTF.

This rearrangement joins TRBV4-3 to TRBJ2-1; 8 bases fit TRBD1. The CDR3 runs 16 residues. Germline values: CDR1 LGHNA, CDR2 YSLEER. V dropped 0 bases and J dropped 0; count of bases not matched to a gene: 1. The CDR3 nucleotides read TGCGCCAGCAGCCAAGAAACAGGGGGCTCCTACAATGAGCAGTTCTTC. It codes for CASSQETGGSYNEQFF.

This clone was recorded once. The V and J genes are TRBV19 and TRBJ2-1, with D perhaps matching TRBD1 (6 bases). The V gene lost 4 bases and the J gene lost 4 bases, with 14 bases spanning the gap. Germline V gene data show CDR1 as LNHDA and CDR2 as SQIVND (reference sequence). CDR3 length equals 15 residues. Here the CDR3 DNA reads TGTGCCAGTAGTAAGGACAGAGGTCGGTACAATGAGCAGTTCTTC. It specifies CASSKDRGRYNEQFF.

The chain recombines TRBV11-1 with TRBJ1-1; D is perhaps TRBD1 (6 bases). Trimming cost V 5 bases and J 0 bases, with 13 bases left between them. The germline V gene encodes CDR1 SGHAT and CDR2 FQDESV (reference sequence). The length of the CDR3 is 15 residues. The CDR3 spells CASSLRTGLNTEAFF. The CDR3 bases are TGTGCCAGCAGCCTACGCACAGGGCTGAACACTGAAGCTTTCTTT.